These 15 T cell receptor beta chains were sequenced from one sample in a study of technical replicates of blood from several donors. The protocol was immunoSEQ multiplex PCR, while the TCRdb copy is restricted to in-frame clones and leaves out a portion. In the table there are 8,500 to 13,000 clones, roughly 94% of which are singletons. Sequenced material: PBMCs. These receptors were taken from a human donor in good health.

The chain is built from TRBV29-1 and TRBJ1-4, with no clear D. Per the germline V gene, CDR1 is SQVTM and CDR2 is ANQGSEA. V was shortened by 7 bases and J by 6 bases, with 21 bases between the two germline ends. The CDR3 runs to 15 residues. For the CDR3, the DNA is TGCAGCGCTGGCGGGAGTGCAACTAATGATGAAAAACTGTTTTTT. Its protein is CSAGGSATNDEKLFF.

The V and J genes are TRBV5-6 and TRBJ2-7; D perhaps matches TRBD1 (6 bases). The CDR3 is made up of 14 amino acids. CDR1 SGHDT and CDR2 YYEEEE come from the germline V gene. V was trimmed by 2 bases and J by 2 bases, leaving 11 bases between them. For the CDR3, the DNA is TGTGCCAGCAGCTTAGGGGGTGATACCTACGAGCAGTACTTC. Translation gives CASSLGGDTYEQYF.

The rearrangement uses TRBV28 and TRBJ2-7; D not certain. CDR1 and CDR2 from the germline V gene are MDHEN and SYDVKM. The CDR3 is made up of 14 amino acids. The V end lost 1 base, the J end lost 3 bases, and 10 bases lay between the germline ends. In DNA, the CDR3 is TGTGCCAGCAGTTTATCGACTGGCCGCTACGAGCAGTACTTC. Translated: CASSLSTGRYEQYF.

In DNA, the CDR3 is TGTGCCAGCGGCAGGGGGGATGAGCAGTTCTTC. Translation: CASGRGDEQFF. V and J are TRBV11-3 and TRBJ2-1, with D possibly being TRBD1 (7 bases). Germline lookup yields CDR1 SGHNT and CDR2 YENEEA. This CDR3 comprises 11 residues. V lost 8 bases and J 8 bases, leaving 10 bases between the germline ends.

This chain joins TRBV27 and TRBJ1-5, with a tentative D call TRBD1 (5 bases). The germline V gene encodes CDR1 MNHEY and CDR2 SMNVEV (reference sequence). CDR3 length equals 14 residues. With 0 bases removed from V and 7 bases from J, the gap between germline ends came to 10 bases. The CDR3 nucleotides are TGTGCCAGCAGTTTATCCAGGGAGGGACAGCCCCAGCATTTT. Translation gives CASSLSREGQPQHF.

There are a few counts of this clone. This rearrangement joins TRBV6-1 to TRBJ2-7; a possible D gene is TRBD2 (6 bases). This CDR3 spans 15 amino acids. The V gene lost 1 base and the J gene lost 5 bases, with 15 bases spanning the gap. CDR1 MNHNS and CDR2 SASEGT come from the germline V gene. DNA of the CDR3: TGTGCCAGCAGTGAAGACCACGGAGGGTGGGACGAGCAGTACTTC. It yields the protein CASSEDHGGWDEQYF.

The chain is built from TRBV30 and TRBJ2-5; 13 bases are shared with TRBD2. Per germline, CDR1 GTSNPN and CDR2 SVGIG (reference sequence). The CDR3 has 15 residues. V lost 5 bases, J lost 3 bases, and 6 bases stayed unmatched. Here the CDR3 reads CAWGLAGERKETQYF. In nucleotides, the CDR3 is TGTGCCTGGGGACTAGCGGGAGAACGAAAAGAGACCCAGTACTTC.

The gene calls are TRBV28 and TRBJ2-4; D is perhaps TRBD2 (6 bases). This CDR3 has 15 residues. Trimming removed 10 bases from V and 1 base from J, with 17 bases in between. Per germline, CDR1 MDHEN and CDR2 SYDVKM. CDR3 DNA: TGTGCCACGCGGGACGGCGGTACTGCCAAAAACATTCAGTACTTC. It is translated as CATRDGGTAKNIQYF.

This chain links TRBV30 with TRBJ1-3; D is uncertain. CDR3 length: 15 residues. In germline, CDR1 is GTSNPN, CDR2 SVGIG (reference sequence). Trimming removed 4 bases from V and 0 bases from J, with 13 bases in between. The CDR3 coding sequence is TGTGCCTGGACGGGAGACGTACACTCTGGAAACACCATATATTTT. It specifies CAWTGDVHSGNTIYF.

J is TRBJ1-2 and V is TRBV6-5, with D perhaps TRBD1 (6 bases). The CDR3 extends over 15 amino acids. Germline CDR1 MNHEY, CDR2 SVGAGI. V dropped 0 bases and J dropped 8 bases, with 16 bases sitting between them. The CDR3 loop reads CASSYSGQGSRGYTF. CDR3 in DNA: TGTGCCAGCAGTTACTCCGGCCAGGGGAGTAGAGGCTACACCTTC.

The CDR3: CAISLGTSGYEQYF. The CDR3 bases are TGTGCCATCAGCCTCGGGACTAGCGGCTACGAGCAGTACTTC. The chain links TRBV10-3 to TRBJ2-7; 11 nucleotides agree with TRBD2. Germline V gene data show CDR1 as ENHRY and CDR2 as SYGVKD. This CDR3 comprises 14 residues. Trimming cost V 6 bases and J 3 bases; bases outside gene matches: 4.

The chain carries TRBV11-3 and TRBJ2-3, with 9 bases identical to TRBD2. Germline-derived CDR1 and CDR2 are SGHNT and YENEEA. Trimming removed 4 bases from V and 0 bases from J; junction bases left unmatched: 8. There are 17 residues in the CDR3. The CDR3 reads CASSSPGLAISTDTQYF. Written as DNA, the CDR3 is TGTGCCAGCAGCTCCCCGGGACTAGCTATAAGCACAGATACGCAGTATTTT.

This sequence joins TRBV5-1 and TRBJ2-7, with D tentatively TRBD2 (6 bases). Trimming took off 5 bases at V and 1 base at J, with 19 bases between the two ends. Germline V gene sequence: CDR1 SGHRS, CDR2 YFSETQ. CDR3 length: 16 residues. As DNA, the CDR3 is TGCGCCAGCAGGTTACTGCCCGGGACTGCATCCTACGAGCAGTACTTC. It specifies CASRLLPGTASYEQYF.

The rearrangement uses TRBV5-1 and TRBJ2-4, with D possibly TRBD1 on 5 matching bases. Looked up from germline, CDR1 is SGHRS and CDR2 is YFSETQ. Trimming left V 3 bases short and J 2 bases short, with 12 bases between. This CDR3 is built from 15 residues. The CDR3 DNA reads TGCGCCAGCAGCTACGACAGTACAACCAAAAACATTCAGTACTTC. It encodes CASSYDSTTKNIQYF.

This clone was counted a single time. The rearrangement links TRBV19 to TRBJ2-1; 11 bases are shared with TRBD2. J gave up 7 bases and V 6 bases, and 20 bases lay outside the gene matches. CDR1 and CDR2 (germline): LNHDA, SQIVND (reference sequence). This CDR3 has 19 amino acids. The CDR3 spells CASRRGRDGLAGGSNEQFF. The CDR3 nucleotides are TGTGCCAGTAGAAGGGGGAGGGATGGATTAGCGGGAGGGTCGAATGAGCAGTTCTTC.